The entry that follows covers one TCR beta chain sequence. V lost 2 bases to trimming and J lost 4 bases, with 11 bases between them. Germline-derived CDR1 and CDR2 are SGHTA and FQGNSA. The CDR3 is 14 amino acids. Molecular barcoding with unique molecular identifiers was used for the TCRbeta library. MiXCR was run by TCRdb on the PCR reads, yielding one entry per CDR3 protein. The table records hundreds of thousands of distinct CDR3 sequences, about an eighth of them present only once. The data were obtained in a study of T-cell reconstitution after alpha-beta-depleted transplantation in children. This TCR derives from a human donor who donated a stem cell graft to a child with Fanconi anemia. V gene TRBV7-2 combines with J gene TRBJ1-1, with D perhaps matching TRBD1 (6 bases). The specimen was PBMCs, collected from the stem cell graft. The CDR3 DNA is TGTGCCAGCAGCTTAATGGGGGCTGGCACTGAAGCTTTCTTT. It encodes CASSLMGAGTEAFF.